The T cell receptor (beta chain) under discussion was sequenced for a study of OX40 agonist ivuxolimab in advanced cancers. Per germline, CDR1 SGHTA and CDR2 FQGNSA. CDR3 length: 16 residues. Between the trimmed V and J ends, which lost 0 bases and 0 bases, there was a span of 9 bases. Libraries were prepared by immunoSEQ multiplex PCR; TCRdb keeps only in-frame clonotypes and omits some of them. Counted here are about 100,000 clones, 90% occurring once; the ten biggest clones make up 0.31%. The chain couples TRBV7-2 to TRBJ1-3; D ambiguous. This clonotype originated in an adult with an advanced solid tumor such as melanoma, head and neck, liver or kidney cancer. Sequences were derived from CD4+ or CD8+ T cells sorted from blood, sampled in a trial of the OX40 agonist ivuxolimab. In DNA form, the CDR3 reads TGTGCCAGCAGCTTAGCGAGTAGAACCTCTGGAAACACCATATATTTT. The encoded protein is CASSLASRTSGNTIYF.